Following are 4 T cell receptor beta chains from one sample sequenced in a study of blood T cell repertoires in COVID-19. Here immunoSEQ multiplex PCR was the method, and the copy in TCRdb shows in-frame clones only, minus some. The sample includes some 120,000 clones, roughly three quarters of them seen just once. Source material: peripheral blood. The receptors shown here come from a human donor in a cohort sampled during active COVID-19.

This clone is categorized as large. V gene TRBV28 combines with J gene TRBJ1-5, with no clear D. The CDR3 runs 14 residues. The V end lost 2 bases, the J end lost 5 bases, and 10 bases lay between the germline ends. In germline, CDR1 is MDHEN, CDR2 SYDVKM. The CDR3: CASSLTGLDQPQHF. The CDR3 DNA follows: TGTGCCAGCAGTTTAACGGGTCTCGATCAGCCCCAGCATTTT.

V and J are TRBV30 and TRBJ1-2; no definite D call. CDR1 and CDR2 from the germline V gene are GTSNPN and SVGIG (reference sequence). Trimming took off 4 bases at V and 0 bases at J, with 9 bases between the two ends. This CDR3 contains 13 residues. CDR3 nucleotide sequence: TGTGCCTGGACCGGCGGCACTAACTATGGCTACACCTTC. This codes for CAWTGGTNYGYTF.

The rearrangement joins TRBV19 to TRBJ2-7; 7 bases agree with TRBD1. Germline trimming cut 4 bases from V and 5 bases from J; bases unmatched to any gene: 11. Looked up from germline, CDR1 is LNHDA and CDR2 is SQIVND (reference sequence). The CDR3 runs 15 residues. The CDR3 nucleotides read TGTGCCAGTAGTACGTACCGGGACAGTGGGAACGAGCAGTACTTC. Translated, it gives CASSTYRDSGNEQYF. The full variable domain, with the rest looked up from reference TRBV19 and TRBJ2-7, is DGGITQSPKYLFRKEGQNVTLSCEQNLNHDAMYWYRQDPGQGLRLIYYSQIVNDFQKGDIAEGYSVSREKKESFPLTVTSAQKNPTAFYLCASSTYRDSGNEQYFGPGTRLTVT.

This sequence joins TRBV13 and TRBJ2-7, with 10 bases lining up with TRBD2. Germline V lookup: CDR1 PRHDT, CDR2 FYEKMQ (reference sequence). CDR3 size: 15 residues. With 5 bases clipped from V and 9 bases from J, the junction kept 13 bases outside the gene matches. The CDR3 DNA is TGTGCCAGCAGCACCCTAGCGGGAGATACCCCAAGGCAGTACTTC. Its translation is CASSTLAGDTPRQYF.